This T cell receptor (beta chain) was profiled in a study of cytomegalovirus exposure and HLA in healthy donors (dated by TCRdb to about 2017). Regarding the complete study: An earlier analysis of roughly 630 of the donors reported more than 250 Gb of sequence data and approximately 110 million unique TCR beta sequences from about 200 million T cells. Because of strong linkage in the cohort, four or five DR-DQ haplotypes were treated as single units for association and clustering. Rather than using new phenotypic data, the later analysis identified candidate immune exposures from TCR beta sequences and from how often those sequences occurred across donors. The study was designed to test whether signatures of past pathogen exposure could be identified by cataloging public T cell receptors. A separate validation cohort of roughly 130 different subjects was used in addition to the roughly 670-subject first cohort. A later analysis re-examined previously published TCR beta repertoires from 600 to 700 donors and added high-resolution HLA genotyping to investigate patterns of TCR occurrence. Among a few hundred genotyped donors of the cohort, an average of roughly 240,000 unique TCR beta nucleotide sequences were sequenced per donor, around a sixth of them non-productive. The study used immunosequencing to profile the T cell repertoires of 600 to 850 subjects and linked those repertoires to cytomegalovirus serostatus. All discovery cohort repertoires had been generated using a single sequencing platform. An early release covering roughly 580 HLA-typed donors comprised 300 to 350 gigabases of sequencing data and 85 million to 100 million unique TCR sequences. A later genetic analysis took genome-wide SNP genotypes for 398 of the 666 donors and used that subset as a discovery cohort. Of the 300 to 450 genotyped donors, approximately 83% fell in the genetic ancestry cluster associated with self-reported Caucasian donors. An earlier analysis of 587 of the donors used high-throughput TCR beta sequencing to judge whether each TCR beta V gene segment behaved as functional or pseudogenic. Donor age, sex, ethnicity and CMV serostatus were collected together with the repertoire data. High-throughput TCR immunosequencing, statistical association of individual TCRs with disease status, and machine learning were combined to predict cytomegalovirus infection status. HLA typing covered class I and class II loci at four-digit resolution. Typing coverage differed by locus: A, B, C, DRB1 and DQB1 were typed in roughly 620-630 donors, DQA1 in about 550, DPA1 in 600 to 610, and DPB1 in 400 to 480. Broad study findings and their caveats: A cluster of highly shared sequence variants was judged likely to represent a technical artifact of the sequencing pipeline. A total of 150 or so TCR beta chains were listed by the study as associated with cytomegalovirus. Sequencing depth was assumed to be roughly uniform across donors in the presence/absence analyses, though that assumption may not hold. HLA typing was unavailable for some donors at each locus, so association tests used only the typed subset. Most CMV-associated TCR beta chains appeared to be HLA-restricted in a later analysis, and the HLA associations seemed to be driven largely by CMV exposure. Most TCR sequences were observed very rarely across donors, whereas some public TCRs were present in many individuals. In this cohort, only TCR beta chains were sequenced, and detectable features were limited by the absence of alpha or paired-chain data. Linkage disequilibrium might explain the correlated functional status among segregating V segments, but an unknown experimental factor could not be excluded. The classifier was reported to diagnose cytomegalovirus status with high specificity and sensitivity in both the original and validation cohorts. In vitro tests confirmed that a few of the cytomegalovirus-associated TCR beta chains recognize cytomegalovirus antigens. A later analysis found that TCR association rates varied across HLA loci, with DRB1 alleles showing the most associated TCRs and HLA-C alleles the fewest. An association between a missense DCLRE1C variant and V-gene and J-gene trimming of TCR beta chains was found in a later genetic analysis and replicated in an independent cohort. In an earlier analysis of roughly 500 of the donors, most TCR beta V segments appeared in productive rearrangements about 87% or about 30% of the time, broadly matching IMGT annotations. According to a later genetic analysis, donors in an Asian-associated ancestry cluster had fewer N-insertions in productive TCRs than the approximately 610-donor mean. A later analysis found that HLA-associated TCR beta chains were more clonally expanded and had lower generation probabilities than equally common non-associated chains. When HLA alleles, especially DR and DQ, strongly co-occurred, TCR associations were difficult to assign to individual alleles. A further reported finding was that TCR beta sequences accurately predicted the HLA-A and HLA-B alleles for most subjects in the first cohort. Several of the top co-occurrence clusters appeared to be linked to parvovirus B19, influenza, CMV and Epstein-Barr virus, according to a later analysis. The authors suggested that the approach could potentially be generalized to other disease states and immunological phenotypes. In a later analysis, more than 15,000 TCR beta sequences were associated with specific HLA alleles at a false discovery rate of 0.05. The only immune exposure information available for the cohort was CMV serostatus. Approximately 16 rarely observed V segments, including chromosome 9 orphons, were excluded from the earlier analysis of approximately 500 of the donors because counts were too low. The 87-base-pair reads could not distinguish some IMGT-functional V segments, including TRBV6-2 and TRBV6-3, so those segments were excluded.

On this clone itself: Its antigen is currently not known. The sample holds no much larger clone one base away, and base qualities are not on file.

CDR1 and CDR2 are drawn from the germline V gene: SQVTM, ANQGSEA. The V end loses 7 bases and the J end loses 0 bases, and a stretch of 16 bases separates them. From the cysteine through the phenylalanine, the CDR3 covers 15 amino acids. Only the CDR3 region is kept as DNA, spanning 45 bases read in frame from base 1. The cohort consisted of 650 to 850 healthy bone marrow donors. At the time of sampling, all cohort members were nominally healthy, though unrecorded immune exposures were likely present. The donor was CMV seronegative and belonged to the group of several hundred seronegative cohort members. A peripheral blood sample was collected from each donor, and TCR beta sequencing was performed on peripheral blood mononuclear cells. The Qiagen DNeasy Blood Extraction Kit was used to extract genomic DNA from the blood cell samples. Library method: the immunoSEQ multiplex PCR assay. For the multiplex PCR, a mixture combining 60 forward primers for TCR Vbeta segments and 13 reverse primers for TCR Jbeta segments was used. The CDR3 region of rearranged TCR beta genes was amplified from genomic DNA with a multiplex PCR assay. The Illumina HiSeq System was used to sequence the amplified TCR beta libraries as 87-base-pair reads. The paper's processing steps were these. A later analysis counted about 80 million unique TCR beta chains across the 690 or so repertoires, and around 9.9 million of these chains were shared by at least two donors. Raw reads were error-corrected and collapsed into unique sequences by a nearest-neighbor algorithm in which closely related sequences were merged to remove PCR and sequencing errors. To assign V, D and J gene segments, CDR3 sequences were aligned to IMGT reference sequences. For a sequence to be retained, a match of at least six nucleotides was required to both a V gene segment and a J gene segment. Rearrangements were called productive when the CDR3 lacked stop codons and stayed in frame with V and J; all others were non-productive. Following IMGT convention, CDR3 was defined as the stretch from the second conserved V-encoded cysteine to the conserved J-encoded phenylalanine. Sequences without an unambiguous match to a single V gene segment were excluded from the earlier analysis of about 630 of the donors. In an earlier analysis of approximately 500 of the donors, a V segment was called functional when productive rearrangements were above 56.7%, and segregating when the standard deviation between donors exceeded 5%. To diagnose cytomegalovirus status from the catalog of TCR beta chain sequences, a statistical classification framework was built. V and J gene assignment, in a later analysis, came from comparing TCR nucleotide sequences with IMGT/GENE-DB human TR gene sequences. A later analysis assigned CDR3 sequences and most-parsimonious VDJ recombination scenarios with the TCRdist pipeline. A later analysis defined each TCR beta chain by its CDR3 amino acid sequence plus V-gene family, and excluded reads lacking a unique V-gene family. As a way to deal with suspected cross-contamination and a sequencing artifact, a later analysis dropped more than 500 nucleotide sequences that were highly shared and had low generation probability. In a later analysis, a clonal expansion index was calculated for each public chain from normalized within-repertoire ranks of inferred template counts. In a later analysis, generation probabilities were computed using a VDJ recombination model fitted to out-of-frame rearrangements, and the results were checked against IGoR. In a later analysis, hypergeometric tests were used to score TCR-TCR, TCR-HLA and TCR-CMV co-occurrence, with a repertoire-size bias correction applied to TCR pairs. False discovery rates were estimated in a later analysis by permuting HLA or CMV assignments 20 times. A later analysis grouped co-occurring TCRs with DBSCAN, adding TCRdist sequence similarity when clustering within HLA-allele-positive subsets. Co-occurrence clustering excluded repertoires with fewer than 30,000 or more than 120,000 public chains, plus five with anomalous nucleotide sharing. The clones in this table, taken by TCRdb from immuneACCESS, are in-frame only. Not every clone is retained; where verified, under half of the shortfall comes from an unresolved V gene, and the cause of the rest is unknown. The V and J calls and clone size come from that table; D and trimming were worked out from the DNA. For this sample there are around 150,000 clones; 88% appear just once. The ten biggest clones cover roughly 0.5% of the sample.

Sequencing used PBMCs. The TCR comes from a woman between 35 and 50 years old in good health and CMV-seronegative. Recombination linked TRBV29-1 to TRBJ1-3; no confident D gene assignment can be made. The CDR3 loop reads CSASASASSGNTIYF. At the DNA level, the sequence is TGCAGCGCTTCCGCGAGTGCTAGCTCTGGAAACACCATATATTTT.